This TCR beta chain was captured by sequencing in a study of T cells in Graves' hyperthyroidism and ophthalmopathy. Template material for amplifying TCR beta CDR3 regions consisted of RNA transcripts. The HTBI primer set was used in a first-round RT-PCR of the TCR CDR3. TCRdb re-called the multiplex PCR reads with MiXCR, one entry per CDR3 protein. The profile shows roughly 360,000 distinct CDR3 sequences, less than 15% of them singletons. Many counts were recorded for this clonotype. V was clipped by 5 bases and J by 6 bases; unmatched bases: 10. Looked up from germline, CDR1 is MDHEN and CDR2 is SYDVKM. The CDR3 runs 15 residues.

V usage is TRBV28 and J usage is TRBJ2-1; TRBD1 aligns across 7 bases. The sample consisted of blood. This clonotype was obtained from a man in his thirties or forties with Graves' hyperthyroidism that later progressed to Graves' ophthalmopathy. In DNA form, the CDR3 reads TGTGCCAGCAGTCTCACGGACAGGTGGGGCAATGAGCAGTTCTTC. Its protein is CASSLTDRWGNEQFF. Together with reference TRBV28 and TRBJ2-1, the CDR3 gives the full variable domain: DVKVTQSSRYLVKRTGEKVFLECVQDMDHENMFWYRQDPGLGLRLIYFSYDVKMKEKGDIPEGYSVSREKKERFSLILESASTNQTSMYLCASSLTDRWGNEQFFGPGTRLTVL.